This is a list of T cell receptor beta chains from one sample in a study of OX40 agonist ivuxolimab in advanced cancers. Assay: immunoSEQ multiplex PCR; the TCRdb copy retains only in-frame clones and omits some. The table includes about 88,000 clones, roughly 85% detected once. The sequencing used CD4+ or CD8+ T cells sorted from blood, collected in a trial of the OX40 agonist ivuxolimab. Receptor source: an adult with an advanced solid tumor such as melanoma, head and neck, liver or kidney cancer. CDR3s include the opening cysteine and the closing phenylalanine or tryptophan. Clone sizes are given selectively: once, few, many, or a class where the clone is expanded.

>TRBV2|few
CASSLTTGDESYTF
>TRBV19|.
CASNHPGQGGNYGYTF
>TRBV7-3|.
CASSFGTDTQYF
>TRBV28|.
CASSSFGISGNTIYF
>TRBV7-2|once
CASSPGEKPNYGYTF
>TRBV7-9|.
CASSFEDRLFTEAFF
>TRBV20-1|.
CSATGQGYTF
>TRBV28|once
CASSAQSTIKPQHF
>TRBV2|.
CASSALTGNYGYTF
>TRBV5-1|once
CASSLGDTQYF
>TRBV5-4|.
CASSLRTGGDEKLFF
>TRBV7-9|.
CASSSTDQPQHF
>TRBV4-3|once
CASSQEWTGTGGNTQYF
>TRBV4-2|.
CASSQVRGLRETYNEQFF
>TRBV10-3|.
CASYNTQEEGNNEQFF
>TRBV6-5|.
CASGAGAGNTIYF
>TRBV6-5|.
CASKRAQYF
>TRBV7-9|.
CASSTGLAGVMDTQYF
>TRBV6-1|.
CASSELGAGTQPQHF
>TRBV30|.
CAWSLDTNYEQYF
>TRBV10-2|.
CASSERNTIYF
>TRBV7-9|.
CASSLEGFTEAFF
>TRBV9|once
CASSVRLGETQYF
>TRBV7-3|.
CASSPRLAARYNEQFF
>TRBV5-4|once
CASSLGTSGSYEQYF
>TRBV5-1|.
CASSLTSGGRYEQFF
>TRBV7-2|.
CASSLVLTYEQYF
>TRBV11-3|.
CASSRKFSNTGELFF
>TRBV7-9|.
CASSLGRTVNNEKLFF
>TRBV7-8|.
CASSSTGRETQYF
>TRBV2|.
CASTPGRGNQPQHF
>TRBV30|.
CAWMGTGDYEQYF
>TRBV5-1|once
CASSIHNNEQFF